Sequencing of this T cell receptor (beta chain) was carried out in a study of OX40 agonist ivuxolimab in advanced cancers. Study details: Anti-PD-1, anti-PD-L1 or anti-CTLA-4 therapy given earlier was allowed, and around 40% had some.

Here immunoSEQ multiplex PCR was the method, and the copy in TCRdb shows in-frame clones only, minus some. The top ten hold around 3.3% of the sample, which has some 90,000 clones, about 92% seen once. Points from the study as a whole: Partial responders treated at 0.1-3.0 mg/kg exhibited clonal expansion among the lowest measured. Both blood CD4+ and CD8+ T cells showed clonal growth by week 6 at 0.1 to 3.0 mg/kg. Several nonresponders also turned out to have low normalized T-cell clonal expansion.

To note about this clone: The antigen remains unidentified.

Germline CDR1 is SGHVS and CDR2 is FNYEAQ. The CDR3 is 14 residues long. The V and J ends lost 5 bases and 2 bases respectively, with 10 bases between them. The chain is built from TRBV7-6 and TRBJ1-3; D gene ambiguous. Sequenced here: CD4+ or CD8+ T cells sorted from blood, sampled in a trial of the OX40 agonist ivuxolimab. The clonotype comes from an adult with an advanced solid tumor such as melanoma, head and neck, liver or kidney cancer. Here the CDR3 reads CASSPERTGNTIYF. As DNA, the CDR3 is TGTGCCAGCAGCCCGGAGAGAACTGGAAACACCATATATTTT.